This TCR beta chain was retrieved from a study of post-analysis software for immune sequencing data. Study-level points and caveats: The F measure placed samples prepared in the same batch into strongly shared clusters. Those with multiple sclerosis, the patient group, showed significantly lower normalized Chao1 diversity than controls.

The TCR beta cDNA libraries contained unique molecular identifiers. Researchers reported 520,000 or so cDNA molecules coming from approximately 1 to 10 million T cells. TCRdb passed the PCR reads through MiXCR, listing each CDR3 protein once. The table includes hundreds of thousands of distinct CDR3 sequences, 25% to 30% detected once. Turning to this clonotype: The antigen is unknown.

Sequences were obtained from blood. The source of this sequence is a girl between 5 and 17 years old with multiple sclerosis.

As DNA, the CDR3 is TGTGCCAGCAGCCCTCCAGGGTTCATGAACACTGAAGCTTTCTTT. Its translation is CASSPPGFMNTEAFF. The rearrangement joins TRBV7-2 to TRBJ1-1; maybe TRBD1 (5 bases). V lost 5 bases, J lost 0 bases, and 13 bases lay in between. The V gene's germline CDR1 is SGHTA and CDR2 FQGNSA. The CDR3 loop spans 15 amino acids.